The clone carrying this T cell receptor beta chain was observed a few times. Between the trimmed V and J ends, which lost 0 bases and 6 bases, there was a span of 9 bases. Per the germline V gene, CDR1 is LGHNA and CDR2 is YSLEER. The CDR3 covers 14 residues. The data belong to a study of patients and donors after allogeneic stem cell transplantation. MiXCR, applied by TCRdb to the RT-PCR reads, yields one record per CDR3 protein. The data contain 30,000 or so distinct CDR3 sequences, almost 7% of them singletons. This receptor was taken from a human donor who was either an allogeneic HSCT recipient or a stem cell or donor lymphocyte infusion donor (not recorded which). It is not recorded whose cells these are; they may come from a transplant donor. This chain links TRBV4-3 with TRBJ2-1; D is uncertain. Sequencing used blood, either unsorted or a sorted T cell fraction (not recorded which). In nucleotides, the CDR3 is TGCGCCAGCAGCCAAGAGGGGTGGACCAATGAGCAGTTCTTC. It encodes CASSQEGWTNEQFF.